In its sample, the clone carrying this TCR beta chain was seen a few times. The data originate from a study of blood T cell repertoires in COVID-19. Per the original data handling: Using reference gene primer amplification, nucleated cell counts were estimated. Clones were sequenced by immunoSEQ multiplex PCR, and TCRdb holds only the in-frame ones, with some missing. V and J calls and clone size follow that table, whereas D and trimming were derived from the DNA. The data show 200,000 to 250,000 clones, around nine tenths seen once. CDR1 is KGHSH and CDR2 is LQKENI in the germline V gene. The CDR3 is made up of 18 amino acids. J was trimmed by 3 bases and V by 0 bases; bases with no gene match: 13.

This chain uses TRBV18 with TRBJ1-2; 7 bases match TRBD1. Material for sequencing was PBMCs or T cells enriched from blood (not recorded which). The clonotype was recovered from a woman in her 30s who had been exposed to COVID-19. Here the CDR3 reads CASSPPYRTGWGYYGYTF. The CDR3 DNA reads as TGTGCCAGCTCACCACCGTATAGGACAGGATGGGGTTACTATGGCTACACCTTC.